The T cell receptor (beta chain) described here comes from a study of blood T cell repertoires in COVID-19. Some clones are missing from TCRdb's copy, which holds only in-frame ones; the method was immunoSEQ multiplex PCR. The repertoire holds approximately 81,000 clones, with 82% as singletons. This clone has just one count. Germline-derived CDR1 and CDR2 are LNHDA and SQIVND (reference sequence). The V and J ends lost 5 bases and 9 bases, in that order; junction bases with no gene match: 9. This CDR3 has 14 amino acids. The chain carries TRBV19 and TRBJ1-5, with 8 bases that match TRBD1. The receptor comes from a human donor in a cohort sampled during active COVID-19. Material: peripheral blood. The CDR3 DNA sequence: TGTGCCAGTAGTGTGGACAGGGATTTTTGGCCCCAGCATTTT. Encoded protein: CASSVDRDFWPQHF.